These 24 T cell receptor beta chains were all obtained from the same sample, sequenced in a study of OX40 agonist ivuxolimab in advanced cancers. The library was produced with the immunoSEQ multiplex PCR assay. TCRdb stores this immuneACCESS table with in-frame sequences only. Part of the clones is absent; in the studies checked, under half of the shortfall reflects unresolved V genes, and no reason is known for the rest. The sample table shows about 73,000 clones, and about 86% are seen once. Less than 2.5% of the sample belongs to the ten largest clones. This sample comprised CD4+ or CD8+ T cells sorted from blood, obtained in a trial of the OX40 agonist ivuxolimab. These TCRs come from an adult with an advanced solid tumor such as melanoma, head and neck, liver or kidney cancer.

The chain recombines TRBV6-1 with TRBJ1-2; D gene ambiguous. CDR3 length: 13 amino acids. V was trimmed by 5 bases and J by 4 bases, leaving 11 bases between them. CDR1 MNHNS and CDR2 SASEGT come from the germline V gene. The CDR3 loop is CASSMDGPYGYTF. The DNA of the CDR3 is TGTGCCAGCAGTATGGACGGTCCCTATGGCTACACCTTC.

The J gene is TRBJ1-5, the V gene TRBV7-9; tentative D call: TRBD1 (6 bases). The germline V and J ends were trimmed by 3 bases and 2 bases, with 8 bases remaining between them. The CDR3 is 14 residues long. Germline V gives CDR1 SEHNR, CDR2 FQNEAQ (reference sequence). CDR3 protein: CASSFPGGNQPQHF. DNA of the CDR3: TGTGCCAGCAGCTTCCCAGGGGGCAATCAGCCCCAGCATTTT.

The V and J genes are TRBV7-2 and TRBJ1-5; tentatively, D is TRBD1 (5 bases). Between the trimmed V and J ends, which lost 3 bases and 2 bases, there was a span of 17 bases. The germline CDR1 and CDR2 sequences are SGHTA and FQGNSA. CDR3 length: 17 amino acids. CDR3 in amino acids: CASSFNSAGWGNQPQHF. CDR3 nucleotides: TGTGCCAGCAGCTTCAATTCGGCAGGGTGGGGCAATCAGCCCCAGCATTTT.

CDR3 sequence (DNA): TGCAGCGTTCCGACAGGGGACACTGAAGCTTTCTTT. Translating gives CSVPTGDTEAFF. V gene TRBV29-1 combines with J gene TRBJ1-1; TRBD1 agrees at 8 bases. Germline assignment: CDR1 SQVTM and CDR2 ANQGSEA. The CDR3 loop spans 12 amino acids. J was trimmed by 3 bases and V by 5 bases; bases with no gene match: 2.

This sequence joins TRBV9 and TRBJ1-2; D is unclear. Trimming took 0 bases from V and 5 from J, leaving 14 bases between them. The CDR3 is made up of 15 amino acids. Germline lookup yields CDR1 SGDLS and CDR2 YYNGEE. In DNA, the CDR3 is TGTGCCAGCAGCGTAGCTGATGGGCTGGATTATGGCTACACCTTC. Translating it yields CASSVADGLDYGYTF.

The chain couples TRBV5-1 to TRBJ2-7; D is perhaps TRBD2 (5 bases). V lost 4 bases and J lost 2, with 7 bases in between. This CDR3 contains 12 residues. Germline V gives CDR1 SGHRS, CDR2 YFSETQ. This CDR3 reads CASSEGPYEQYF. CDR3 nucleotide sequence: TGCGCCAGCAGCGAGGGCCCCTACGAGCAGTACTTC. The entire variable domain, with the rest obtained from reference TRBV5-1 and TRBJ2-7, is as follows: KAGVTQTPRYLIKTRGQQVTLSCSPISGHRSVSWYQQTPGQGLQFLFEYFSETQRNKGNFPGRFSGRQFSNSRSEMNVSTLELGDSALYLCASSEGPYEQYFGPGTRLTVT.

This clone has just a few counts. The V and J genes are TRBV29-1 and TRBJ1-2; 9 nucleotides align to TRBD1. Germline V gene data show CDR1 as SQVTM and CDR2 as ANQGSEA. The CDR3 has 14 residues. J was trimmed by 4 bases and V by 6 bases; bases with no gene match: 9. The CDR3 here is CSVARGQGTYGYTF. The DNA of the CDR3 is TGCAGCGTCGCTCGGGGACAGGGAACCTATGGCTACACCTTC.

The V and J genes are TRBV11-2 and TRBJ1-2, with 7 bases identical to TRBD1. The CDR3 totals 14 residues. The V gene end was trimmed by 0 bases and the J gene end by 4 bases; junction bases not matched to a gene: 2. Per the germline V gene, CDR1 is SGHAT and CDR2 is FQNNGV. This CDR3 reads CASSLDGTVYGYTF. In DNA form, the CDR3 reads TGTGCCAGCAGCTTAGATGGGACAGTCTATGGCTACACCTTC.

The chain employs TRBV27 and TRBJ1-2; tentative D call: TRBD1 (5 bases). Germline CDR1 reads MNHEY; CDR2 reads SMNVEV (reference sequence). The CDR3 loop spans 13 amino acids. Trimming removed 8 bases from V and 8 bases from J, with 18 bases in between. CDR3 loop: CASALVGRGGYTF. The CDR3 nucleotides are TGTGCCAGCGCTTTAGTGGGGCGCGGGGGCTACACCTTC.

The chain recombines TRBV6-5 with TRBJ1-3; D is unclear. In germline, CDR1 is MNHEY, CDR2 SVGAGI. Trimming shortened V by 0 bases and J by 2 bases, and 11 bases separated the two germline ends. The CDR3 totals 16 residues. CDR3 DNA sequence: TGTGCCAGCAGTTACTCCGGGAGTTTTACTGGAAACACCATATATTTT. Translating gives CASSYSGSFTGNTIYF.

The chain recombines TRBV11-2 with TRBJ2-5; D unclear. CDR3 length equals 11 residues. CDR1 is SGHAT and CDR2 is FQNNGV in the germline V gene. V lost 4 bases to trimming and J lost 1 base, with 1 base between them. The CDR3 region is CASSSQETQYF. The CDR3 coding sequence is TGTGCCAGCAGCTCCCAAGAGACCCAGTACTTC.

The J gene is TRBJ2-1, the V gene TRBV5-6, with D possibly matching TRBD2 (5 bases). Germline V gives CDR1 SGHDT, CDR2 YYEEEE. The CDR3 runs to 14 residues. V was shortened by 4 bases and J by 10 bases, with 18 bases between the two germline ends. The CDR3 coding sequence is TGTGCCAGCAGCCTCCGAGGGTTCCGAGGGGAGCAGTTCTTC. Amino acids: CASSLRGFRGEQFF.

The rearrangement joins TRBV7-3 to TRBJ1-2; a weak D match, TRBD1 (6 bases). V was shortened by 4 bases and J by 2 bases, with 14 bases between the two germline ends. From germline, CDR1 is SGHTA and CDR2 FQGTGA. The CDR3 extends over 15 amino acids. For the CDR3, the DNA is TGTGCCAGCAGCTCCGTATCGACAGGAAACTATGGCTACACCTTC. This gives the protein CASSSVSTGNYGYTF.

The DNA for the CDR3 is TGTGCCAGCAGCGGCACCTACGAGCAGTACTTC. Translating it yields CASSGTYEQYF. This chain connects TRBV7-9 to TRBJ2-7; no clear D. V was shortened by 5 bases and J by 2 bases, with 4 bases between the two germline ends. Germline-derived CDR1 and CDR2 are SEHNR and FQNEAQ (reference sequence). The CDR3 runs to 11 residues.

The CDR3 reads CATSRPTSGDWNEQFF. Written as DNA, the CDR3 is TGTGCCACCAGCAGACCTACTAGCGGGGACTGGAATGAGCAGTTCTTC. The gene calls are TRBV15 and TRBJ2-1; 10 nucleotides line up with TRBD2. In germline, CDR1 is LNHNV, CDR2 YYDKDF (reference sequence). The length of the CDR3 is 16 residues. J lost 7 bases, V lost 2 bases, and 8 bases had no gene match.

This clone was detected only once. The chain combines TRBV18 with TRBJ2-1, with TRBD2 matching over 7 bases. Germline trimming cut 1 base from V and 4 bases from J; bases unmatched to any gene: 4. CDR1 KGHSH and CDR2 LQKENI come from the germline V gene. The CDR3 covers 15 residues. The CDR3 sequence is CASSPLQRGYNEQFF. CDR3 nucleotides: TGTGCCAGCTCACCACTCCAGCGGGGTTACAATGAGCAGTTCTTC.

V gene TRBV15 combines with J gene TRBJ2-2; D is unclear. Germline CDR1 reads LNHNV; CDR2 reads YYDKDF (reference sequence). The CDR3 totals 12 residues. Trimming removed 7 bases at V and 5 bases at J, with 8 bases between. The DNA for the CDR3 is TGTGCCACCACCGATTGGACCGGGGAGCTGTTTTTT. Its protein product is CATTDWTGELFF.

The J gene is TRBJ2-2, the V gene TRBV19; TRBD1 matches 9 bases. Germline assignment: CDR1 LNHDA and CDR2 SQIVND (reference sequence). The CDR3 loop spans 15 amino acids. The V gene end was trimmed by 3 bases and the J gene end by 6 bases; junction bases not matched to a gene: 5. The CDR3 nucleotides read TGTGCCAGTAGTATCCGGGACAGGGACCCCGGGGAGCTGTTTTTT. This translates into CASSIRDRDPGELFF.

The chain links TRBV19 to TRBJ2-3; TRBD2 matches at 13 bases. This CDR3 comprises 16 residues. V lost 7 bases to trimming and J lost 6 bases; unmatched junction nucleotides: 10. The germline V gene has CDR1 LNHDA and CDR2 SQIVND (reference sequence). CDR3 sequence: CASMGLAGNLEDTQYF. CDR3 DNA sequence: TGTGCCAGTATGGGACTAGCGGGGAACCTGGAGGATACGCAGTATTTT.

V gene TRBV2 combines with J gene TRBJ2-3; TRBD2 matches at 9 bases. Unmatched junction bases numbered 9, after V lost 4 bases and J lost 1 base. Per the germline V gene, CDR1 is SNHLY and CDR2 is FYNNEI. The CDR3 is 17 residues long. For the CDR3, the DNA is TGTGCCAGCAGTGGGGATTTGAGACTAGCGGGCACAGATACGCAGTATTTT. Amino acids: CASSGDLRLAGTDTQYF.

The J gene is TRBJ1-2, the V gene TRBV6-6; 7 positions agree with TRBD1. With V trimmed by 3 bases and J by 4 bases, 5 bases remained unmatched. The CDR3 contains 14 residues. Germline V gene sequence: CDR1 MNHNY, CDR2 SVGAGI (reference sequence). The CDR3 region is CASSYADRSYGYTF. For the CDR3, the DNA is TGTGCCAGCAGTTATGCGGACAGGAGCTATGGCTACACCTTC.

A few counts support this clone. V is TRBV10-1 and J is TRBJ2-2, with a tentative D call TRBD1 (5 bases). V shed 7 bases and J shed 0 bases, with 15 bases lying between them. This CDR3 has 16 amino acids. CDR1 and CDR2 from the germline V gene are WNHNN and SYGVQD (reference sequence). The CDR3 DNA is TGCGCCAGCACCATGAAGGGGTTTGCGAACACCGGGGAGCTGTTTTTT. It codes for CASTMKGFANTGELFF.

The rearrangement uses TRBV19 and TRBJ2-5; a weak D match, TRBD2 (5 bases). This CDR3 comprises 15 residues. Trimming stripped 5 bases from V and 0 bases from J, with 13 bases between. CDR1 LNHDA and CDR2 SQIVND come from the germline V gene (reference sequence). CDR3 sequence: CASSDSAMYQETQYF. DNA of the CDR3: TGTGCCAGTAGTGATAGCGCGATGTACCAAGAGACCCAGTACTTC.

In its sample, this clone was seen once. This chain uses TRBV15 with TRBJ1-2; no definite D call. CDR1 and CDR2 (germline): LNHNV, YYDKDF (reference sequence). V lost 4 bases and J lost 2, with 8 bases in between. The CDR3 totals 13 residues. The CDR3 DNA follows: TGTGCCACCAGCAAGGCTGACAACTATGGCTACACCTTC. It yields the protein CATSKADNYGYTF. Full variable domain (outside the CDR3, taken from reference TRBV15 and TRBJ1-2): DAMVIQNPRYQVTQFGKPVTLSCSQTLNHNVMYWYQQKSSQAPKLLFHYYDKDFNNEADTPDNFQSRRPNTSFCFLDIRSPGLGDTAMYLCATSKADNYGYTFGSGTRLTVV.